The 2 T cell receptor beta chains reported below all come from one sample, sequenced in a study of OX40 agonist ivuxolimab in advanced cancers. Sequencing used immunoSEQ multiplex PCR; TCRdb keeps in-frame clones, though not all of them. This table has roughly 120,000 clones, 85% to 95% appearing once. Sequencing used CD4+ or CD8+ T cells sorted from blood, obtained in a trial of the OX40 agonist ivuxolimab. Receptors were obtained from an adult with an advanced solid tumor such as melanoma, head and neck, liver or kidney cancer.

CDR3 DNA sequence: TGTGCCAGCAGTGAAGAGCAGGGTGTTGGCTACACCTTC. It yields the protein CASSEEQGVGYTF. The V gene is TRBV2, the J gene TRBJ1-2; possible D gene TRBD1, 5 bases. CDR1 and CDR2 (germline): SNHLY, FYNNEI. Trimming took off 1 base at V and 7 bases at J, with 10 bases between the two ends. This CDR3 comprises 13 residues.

The V and J genes are TRBV6-5 and TRBJ1-5, with D tentatively TRBD1 (5 bases). The CDR3 extends over 13 amino acids. The V end lost 6 bases, the J end lost 10 bases, and 16 bases lay between the germline ends. From germline, CDR1 is MNHEY and CDR2 SVGAGI. The DNA of the CDR3 is TGTGCCAGCAGCACCGGCCAGGGAGCACCCCAGCATTTT. Translating it yields CASSTGQGAPQHF.